The 18 T cell receptor beta chains given below trace back to one sample, sequenced in a study of control samples from healthy donors and cancer patients. TCRdb's table, derived via immunoSEQ multiplex PCR, lists solely in-frame clones and lacks some. The profile shows approximately 110,000 clones, around 88% of them singletons. The sample taken for sequencing was blood. These receptors all stem from a woman in her 50s in good health.

The rearrangement links TRBV2 to TRBJ2-1, with D maybe TRBD1 (6 bases). The CDR3 has 12 residues. From germline, CDR1 is SNHLY and CDR2 FYNNEI. The V gene lost 7 bases and the J gene lost 6 bases, with 10 bases spanning the gap. In nucleotides, the CDR3 is TGTGCCAGCACTATGGACAGCAATGAGCAGTTCTTC. This encodes CASTMDSNEQFF.

This clone was seen a handful of times. The rearrangement joins TRBV4-1 to TRBJ2-7; D unresolved. V gave up 7 bases and J gave up 2 bases, with 18 bases separating them. CDR1 MGHRA and CDR2 YSYEKL come from the germline V gene. The CDR3 has 15 residues. The CDR3 sequence: CASTSTVGKAYEQYF. CDR3 bases: TGCGCCAGCACCAGCACTGTGGGCAAAGCCTACGAGCAGTACTTC.

The CDR3 protein is CASSYLTGPGNTIYF. The CDR3, as DNA: TGTGCCAGTAGTTATCTGACAGGGCCTGGAAACACCATATATTTT. This chain uses TRBV19 with TRBJ1-3, with 7 bases aligning to TRBD1. The CDR3 covers 15 residues. CDR1 and CDR2 (germline): LNHDA, SQIVND (reference sequence). The ends lost 5 bases at V and 2 bases at J; junction bases unmatched: 6. Looking up the rest from reference TRBV19 and TRBJ1-3 gives the full variable domain: DGGITQSPKYLFRKEGQNVTLSCEQNLNHDAMYWYRQDPGQGLRLIYYSQIVNDFQKGDIAEGYSVSREKKESFPLTVTSAQKNPTAFYLCASSYLTGPGNTIYFGEGSWLTVV.

The V and J genes are TRBV29-1 and TRBJ1-6, with 7 nucleotides matching TRBD1. Trimming cost V 7 bases and J 7 bases; bases outside gene matches: 4. Germline loops: CDR1 SQVTM, CDR2 ANQGSEA. The CDR3 is made up of 12 amino acids. CDR3 DNA: TGCAGCGCCGGGGACAGCAATTCACCCCTCCACTTT. It codes for CSAGDSNSPLHF. Looking up the rest from reference TRBV29-1 and TRBJ1-6 gives the full variable domain: SAVISQKPSRDICQRGTSLTIQCQVDSQVTMMFWYRQQPGQSLTLIATANQGSEATYESGFVIDKFPISRPNLTFSTLTVSNMSPEDSSIYLCSAGDSNSPLHFGNGTRLTVT.

The genes are TRBV14 and TRBJ2-7; 7 bases fit TRBD2. Germline loops: CDR1 SGHDN, CDR2 FVKESK. J was trimmed by 2 bases and V by 1 base; bases with no gene match: 2. This CDR3 has 14 residues. The DNA of the CDR3 is TGTGCCAGCAGCCAAGTAGCGGGCCCCTACGAGCAGTACTTC. This translates into CASSQVAGPYEQYF.

The chain joins TRBV18 to TRBJ2-5; no definite D call. In germline, CDR1 is KGHSH, CDR2 LQKENI. This CDR3 region has 12 residues. V was shortened by 5 bases and J by 1 base, with 5 bases between the two germline ends. CDR3 DNA sequence: TGTGCCAGCTCAGCGACCCAAGAGACCCAGTACTTC. Translating it yields CASSATQETQYF.

V usage is TRBV7-3 and J usage is TRBJ1-1; no definite D call. Germline-derived CDR1 and CDR2 are SGHTA and FQGTGA. CDR3 size: 13 residues. Deletions cut 5 bases from V and 2 bases from J, with 9 bases between. CDR3 in DNA: TGTGCCAGCAGCACAAGCCGAAACACTGAAGCTTTCTTT. It encodes CASSTSRNTEAFF.

J is TRBJ1-2 and V is TRBV12-3 or TRBV12-4, with 7 nucleotides matching TRBD1. J lost 4 bases, V lost 7 bases, and 6 bases had no gene match. CDR3 size: 13 residues. This chain's CDR3 is CASTEQGSYGYTF. The CDR3 nucleotides read TGTGCCAGCACCGAACAGGGGAGCTATGGCTACACCTTC.

CDR3 DNA sequence: TGTGCCAGCTCACCACGGGCCACGGGTTGGGGCTACACCTTC. This translates into CASSPRATGWGYTF. This rearrangement joins TRBV18 to TRBJ1-2; no clear D. The V end lost 1 base, the J end lost 8 bases, and 14 bases lay between the germline ends. This CDR3 spans 14 amino acids. CDR1 and CDR2 (germline): KGHSH, LQKENI.

The chain employs TRBV28 and TRBJ1-3; D ambiguous. This CDR3 is built from 14 residues. Trimming stripped 3 bases from V and 0 bases from J, with 6 bases between. Germline CDR1 is MDHEN and CDR2 is SYDVKM. The CDR3 loop reads CASSLLNSGNTIYF. Written as DNA, the CDR3 is TGTGCCAGCAGTTTGCTGAACTCTGGAAACACCATATATTTT.

The chain has TRBV24-1 and TRBJ2-5; D possibly corresponds to TRBD1 (6 bases). Trimming stripped 4 bases from V and 2 bases from J, with 13 bases between. CDR3 length: 15 residues. CDR1 and CDR2 from the germline V gene are KGHDR and SFDVKD. This chain's CDR3 is CATSDSRGLQETQYF. As DNA, the CDR3 is TGTGCCACCAGTGACTCCAGGGGATTGCAAGAGACCCAGTACTTC.

This clone was seen only once. The CDR3 region is CASSNPSGGSYNEQFF. The CDR3 region has the DNA TGCGCCAGCAGCAACCCATCGGGCGGGAGCTACAATGAGCAGTTCTTC. The chain recombines TRBV5-1 with TRBJ2-1; 7 bases fit TRBD2. This CDR3 comprises 16 residues. Trimming at V came to 4 bases and at J to 3 bases, leaving 10 bases not matched to a gene. Germline CDR1 reads SGHRS; CDR2 reads YFSETQ.

This clone was detected only a few times. Here the CDR3 reads CAISESRTEAFF. CDR3 DNA sequence: TGTGCCATCAGTGAGTCAAGAACTGAAGCTTTCTTT. The gene calls are TRBV10-3 and TRBJ1-1, with D hard to call. Looked up from germline, CDR1 is ENHRY and CDR2 is SYGVKD. V was shortened by 0 bases and J by 5 bases, with 4 bases between the two germline ends. The length of the CDR3 is 12 residues.

This chain uses TRBV6-4 with TRBJ2-1; D is ambiguous. Deletions cut 2 bases from V and 5 bases from J, with 13 bases between. Germline V gene lookup returns CDR1 MRHNA and CDR2 SNTAGT. CDR3 length: 15 amino acids. The CDR3: CASSDHASTNNEQFF. CDR3 in DNA: TGTGCCAGCAGTGACCACGCTAGTACGAACAATGAGCAGTTCTTC.

This clone was recorded once. The V gene is TRBV27, the J gene TRBJ2-5; TRBD1 matches 11 bases. From germline, CDR1 is MNHEY and CDR2 SMNVEV (reference sequence). The V and J ends lost 6 bases and 2 bases, in that order; junction bases with no gene match: 11. The CDR3 spans 17 residues. CDR3 residues: CASSLGPGQGDQETQYF. In nucleotides, the CDR3 is TGTGCCAGCAGCTTAGGACCGGGACAGGGGGATCAAGAGACCCAGTACTTC.

CDR3 coding DNA: TGTGCCAGCAGCAATTGGACAGGAAGTATCGATCAGCCCCAGCATTTT. Its protein is CASSNWTGSIDQPQHF. The rearrangement uses TRBV21-1 and TRBJ1-5; TRBD1 is the table's D call, not checked against the DNA. TRBV21-1 is classified as a pseudogene. The CDR3 is 16 residues long.

This rearrangement joins TRBV5-1 to TRBJ2-1; 7 nucleotides line up with TRBD2. The junction had 5 bases not matched to a gene; V was cut back by 0 bases and J by 5 bases. CDR3 length equals 15 residues. Germline V gene lookup returns CDR1 SGHRS and CDR2 YFSETQ. DNA of the CDR3: TGCGCCAGCAGCTTGGGCTTAGCGGGTAACAATGAGCAGTTCTTC. Encoded protein: CASSLGLAGNNEQFF. Filled out from reference TRBV5-1 and TRBJ2-1, the complete variable domain reads KAGVTQTPRYLIKTRGQQVTLSCSPISGHRSVSWYQQTPGQGLQFLFEYFSETQRNKGNFPGRFSGRQFSNSRSEMNVSTLELGDSALYLCASSLGLAGNNEQFFGPGTRLTVL.

CDR3 loop: CASSQDGSPLHF. The CDR3 nucleotides are TGTGCCAGCAGCCAAGACGGTTCACCCCTCCACTTT. The rearrangement links TRBV14 to TRBJ1-6; D gene ambiguous. The CDR3 sequence is 12 residues long. Trimming removed 0 bases from V and 9 bases from J, with 3 bases in between. Germline CDR1 and CDR2: SGHDN and FVKESK.